A selection of T cell receptor beta chains follows, all from one sample in a study of identical twins. Using its own MiXCR run on the 5' RACE reads, TCRdb lists one record per CDR3 protein. This sample carries over 250,000 distinct CDR3 sequences, around 9.7% of them seen once, and the ten largest clones take 5.5% to 9%. These same data were also listed under a study on yellow fever vaccine responses in identical twins.

The sequenced sample consisted of CD8+ T cells sorted from blood. The receptors originated from a woman under 30 in good health. Each CDR3 is given with its conserved first and last residue. D genes are given only for firm matches.

TRBJ2-3 TRBV6-6 - CASVTATEDTQYF
TRBJ2-7 TRBV12-5 TRBD2 CASGSGGGEQYF
TRBJ1-1 TRBV7-9 TRBD1 CASSMTGDTEAFF
TRBJ2-1 TRBV19 - CASSILLGANNEQFF
TRBJ1-1 TRBV27 - CASGRGLEAFF
TRBJ2-5 TRBV19 - CASSIAPPGETQYF
TRBJ2-1 TRBV27 - CASSLFLGFEQFF
TRBJ2-1 TRBV27 - CASSLLDREGEQFF
TRBJ2-5 TRBV11-2 TRBD1 CASELRDRGSLYQETQYF
TRBJ2-7 TRBV4-2 TRBD2 CASSQEGSSGSYEQYF
TRBJ2-2 TRBV20-1 TRBD2 CSAREAGLASGELFF
TRBJ2-7 TRBV5-5 - CASSYRTLNEQYF
TRBJ1-2 TRBV20-1 TRBD1 CSARDLKGADYGYTF
TRBJ2-7 TRBV7-9 - CASSHPFAGKAYEQYF
TRBJ2-2 TRBV20-1 - CSARGRINTGELFF
TRBJ2-5 TRBV6-1 TRBD1 CASSPWTGFEETQYF
TRBJ2-3 TRBV6-4 TRBD1 CASSDTGGTDTQYF
TRBJ1-5 TRBV27 TRBD1 CASSTDRGGYQPQHF